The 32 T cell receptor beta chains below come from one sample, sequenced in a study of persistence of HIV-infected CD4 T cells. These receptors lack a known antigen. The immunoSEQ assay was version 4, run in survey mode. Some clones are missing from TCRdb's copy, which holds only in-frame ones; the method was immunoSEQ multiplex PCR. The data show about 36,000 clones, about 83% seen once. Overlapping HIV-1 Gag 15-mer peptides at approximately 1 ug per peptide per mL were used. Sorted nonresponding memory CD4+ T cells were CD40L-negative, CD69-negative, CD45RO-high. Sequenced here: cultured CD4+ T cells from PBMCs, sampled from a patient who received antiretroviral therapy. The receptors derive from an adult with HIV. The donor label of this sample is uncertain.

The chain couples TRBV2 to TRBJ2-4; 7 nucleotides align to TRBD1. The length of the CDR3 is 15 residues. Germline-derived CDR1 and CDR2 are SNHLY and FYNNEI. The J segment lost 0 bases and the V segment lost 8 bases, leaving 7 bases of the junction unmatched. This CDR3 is CASGDRVLAKNIQYF. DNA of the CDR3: TGTGCCAGCGGAGACAGGGTTCTAGCCAAAAACATTCAGTACTTC.

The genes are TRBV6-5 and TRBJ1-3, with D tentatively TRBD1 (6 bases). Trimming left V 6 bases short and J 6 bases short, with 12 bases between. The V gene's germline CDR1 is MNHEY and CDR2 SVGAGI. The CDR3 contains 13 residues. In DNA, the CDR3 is TGTGCCAGCAGGAGGACAGCCCAAAACACCATATATTTT. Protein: CASRRTAQNTIYF.

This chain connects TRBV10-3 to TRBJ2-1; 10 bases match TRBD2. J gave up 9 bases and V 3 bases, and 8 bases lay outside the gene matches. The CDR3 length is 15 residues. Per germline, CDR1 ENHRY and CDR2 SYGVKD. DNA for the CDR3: TGTGCCATCAGTGACCAAGCGGGGGGGCCGTCTGAGCAGTTCTTC. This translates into CAISDQAGGPSEQFF.

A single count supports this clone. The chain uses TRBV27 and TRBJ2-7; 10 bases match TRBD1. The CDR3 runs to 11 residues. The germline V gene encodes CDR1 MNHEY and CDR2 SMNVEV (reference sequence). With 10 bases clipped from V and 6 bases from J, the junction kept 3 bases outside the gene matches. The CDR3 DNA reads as TGTGCCACGGGACAGGGGATCGAGCAGTACTTC. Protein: CATGQGIEQYF.

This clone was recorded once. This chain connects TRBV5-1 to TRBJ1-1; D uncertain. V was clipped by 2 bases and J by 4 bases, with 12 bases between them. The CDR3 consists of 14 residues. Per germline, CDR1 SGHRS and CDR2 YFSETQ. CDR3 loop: CASSFGRGGTEAFF. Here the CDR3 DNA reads TGCGCCAGCAGCTTCGGGCGAGGAGGCACTGAAGCTTTCTTT.

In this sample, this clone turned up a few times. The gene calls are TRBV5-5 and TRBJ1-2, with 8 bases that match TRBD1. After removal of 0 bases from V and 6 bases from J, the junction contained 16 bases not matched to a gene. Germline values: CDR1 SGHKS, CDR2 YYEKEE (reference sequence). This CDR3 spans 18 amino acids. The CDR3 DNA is TGTGCCAGCAGCTTGGCCCCGGGACAGGTGATAAAAAGCCATGGCTACACCTTC. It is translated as CASSLAPGQVIKSHGYTF.

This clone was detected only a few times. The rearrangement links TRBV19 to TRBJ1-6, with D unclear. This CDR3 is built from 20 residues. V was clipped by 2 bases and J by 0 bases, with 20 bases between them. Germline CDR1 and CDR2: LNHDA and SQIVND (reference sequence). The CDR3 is CASSIFLFGRQSSYNSPLHF. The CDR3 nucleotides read TGTGCCAGTAGTATATTTCTTTTCGGCAGGCAGAGCTCCTATAATTCACCCCTCCACTTT.

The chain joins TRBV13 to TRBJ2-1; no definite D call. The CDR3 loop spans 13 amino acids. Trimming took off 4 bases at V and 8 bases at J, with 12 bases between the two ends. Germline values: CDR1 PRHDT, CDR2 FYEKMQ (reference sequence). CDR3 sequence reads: CASSWTPRYEQFF. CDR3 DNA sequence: TGTGCCAGCAGCTGGACCCCACGCTATGAGCAGTTCTTC.

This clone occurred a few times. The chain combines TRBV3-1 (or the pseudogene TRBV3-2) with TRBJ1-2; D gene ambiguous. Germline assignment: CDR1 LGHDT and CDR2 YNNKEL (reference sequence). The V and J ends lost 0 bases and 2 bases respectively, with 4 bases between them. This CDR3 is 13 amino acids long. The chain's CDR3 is CASSQDGNYGYTF. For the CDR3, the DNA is TGTGCCAGCAGCCAAGACGGAAACTATGGCTACACCTTC.

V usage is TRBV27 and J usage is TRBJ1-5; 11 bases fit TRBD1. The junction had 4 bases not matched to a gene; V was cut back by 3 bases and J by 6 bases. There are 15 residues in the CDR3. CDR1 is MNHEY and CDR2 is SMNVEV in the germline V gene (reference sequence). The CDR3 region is CASSLRTGGGQPQHF. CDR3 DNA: TGTGCCAGCAGTTTGAGGACAGGGGGCGGTCAGCCCCAGCATTTT.

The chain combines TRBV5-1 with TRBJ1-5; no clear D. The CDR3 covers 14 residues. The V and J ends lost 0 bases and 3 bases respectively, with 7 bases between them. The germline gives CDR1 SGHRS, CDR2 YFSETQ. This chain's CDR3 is CASSLDGVNQPQHF. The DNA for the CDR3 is TGCGCCAGCAGCTTGGATGGGGTCAATCAGCCCCAGCATTTT.

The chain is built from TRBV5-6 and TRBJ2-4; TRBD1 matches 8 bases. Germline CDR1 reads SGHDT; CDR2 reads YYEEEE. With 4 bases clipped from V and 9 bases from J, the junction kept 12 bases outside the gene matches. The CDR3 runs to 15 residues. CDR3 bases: TGTGCCAGCAGCACGGATCGACAGGGGCCGAGCATTCAGTACTTC. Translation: CASSTDRQGPSIQYF. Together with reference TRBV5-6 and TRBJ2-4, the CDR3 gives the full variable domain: DAGVTQSPTHLIKTRGQQVTLRCSPKSGHDTVSWYQQALGQGPQFIFQYYEEEERQRGNFPDRFSGHQFPNYSSELNVNALLLGDSALYLCASSTDRQGPSIQYFGAGTRLSVL.

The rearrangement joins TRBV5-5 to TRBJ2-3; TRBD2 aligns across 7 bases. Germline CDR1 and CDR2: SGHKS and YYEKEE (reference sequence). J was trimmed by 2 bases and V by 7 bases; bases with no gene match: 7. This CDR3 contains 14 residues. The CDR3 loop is CASSGREFTDTQYF. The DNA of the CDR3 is TGTGCCAGCTCAGGGAGGGAGTTCACAGATACGCAGTATTTT.

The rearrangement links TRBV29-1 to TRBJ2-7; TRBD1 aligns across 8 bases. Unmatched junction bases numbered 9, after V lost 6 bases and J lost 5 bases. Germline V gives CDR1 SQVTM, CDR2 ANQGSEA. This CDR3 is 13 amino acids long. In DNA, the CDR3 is TGCAGCGTCTCTAGGACAGGGATGAACGAGCAGTACTTC. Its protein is CSVSRTGMNEQYF.

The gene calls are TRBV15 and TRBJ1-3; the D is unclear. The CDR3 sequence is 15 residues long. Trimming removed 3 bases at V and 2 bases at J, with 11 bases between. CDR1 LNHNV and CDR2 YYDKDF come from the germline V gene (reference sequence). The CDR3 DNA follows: TGTGCCACCAGCAGGATAAGTCAGGCTGGAAACACCATATATTTT. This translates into CATSRISQAGNTIYF.

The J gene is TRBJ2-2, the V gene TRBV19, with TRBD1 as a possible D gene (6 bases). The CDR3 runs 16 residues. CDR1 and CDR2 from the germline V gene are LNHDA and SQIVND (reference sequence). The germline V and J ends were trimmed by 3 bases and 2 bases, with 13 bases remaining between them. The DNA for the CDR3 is TGTGCCAGTAGTATCTTAACAGGGTCAAACACCGGGGAGCTGTTTTTT. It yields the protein CASSILTGSNTGELFF.

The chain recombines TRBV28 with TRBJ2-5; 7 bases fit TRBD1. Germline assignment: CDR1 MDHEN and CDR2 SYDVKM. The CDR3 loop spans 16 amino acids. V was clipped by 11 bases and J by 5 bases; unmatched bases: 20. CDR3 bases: TGTGCCTCCCATAGGGTAGGGGGCTCGTCGGGGGAGACCCAGTACTTC. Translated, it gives CASHRVGGSSGETQYF.

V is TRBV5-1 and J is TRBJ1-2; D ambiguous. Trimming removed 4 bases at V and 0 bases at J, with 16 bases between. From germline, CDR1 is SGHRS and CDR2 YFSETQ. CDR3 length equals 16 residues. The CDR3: CASSLGQPVSNYGYTF. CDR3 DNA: TGCGCCAGCAGCCTTGGGCAGCCGGTCTCTAACTATGGCTACACCTTC.

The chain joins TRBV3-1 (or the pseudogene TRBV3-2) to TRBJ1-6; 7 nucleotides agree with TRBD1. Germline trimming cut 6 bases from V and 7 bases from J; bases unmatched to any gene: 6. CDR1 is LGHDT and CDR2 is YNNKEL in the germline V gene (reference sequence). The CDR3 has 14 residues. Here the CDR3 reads CASSRQGSNSPLHF. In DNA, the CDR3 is TGTGCCAGCAGTCGACAGGGAAGCAATTCACCCCTCCACTTT.

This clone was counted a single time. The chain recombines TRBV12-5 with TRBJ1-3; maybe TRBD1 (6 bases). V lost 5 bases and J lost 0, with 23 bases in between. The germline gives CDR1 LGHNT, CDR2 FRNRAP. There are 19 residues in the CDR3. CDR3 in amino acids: CASGTTGIPGLNSGNTIYF. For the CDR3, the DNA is TGTGCTAGTGGTACTACAGGGATTCCAGGGCTGAACTCTGGAAACACCATATATTTT.

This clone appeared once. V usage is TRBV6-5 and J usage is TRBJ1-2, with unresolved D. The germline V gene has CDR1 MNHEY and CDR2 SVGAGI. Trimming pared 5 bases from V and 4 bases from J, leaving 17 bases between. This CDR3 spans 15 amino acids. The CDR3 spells CASSPLQRKGYGYTF. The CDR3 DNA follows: TGTGCCAGCAGTCCACTTCAGCGGAAGGGCTATGGCTACACCTTC.

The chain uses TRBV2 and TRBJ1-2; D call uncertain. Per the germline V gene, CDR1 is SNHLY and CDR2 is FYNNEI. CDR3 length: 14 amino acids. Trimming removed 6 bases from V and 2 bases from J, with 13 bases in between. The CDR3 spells CASSASPGNYGYTF. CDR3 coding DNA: TGTGCCAGCAGCGCAAGTCCCGGGAACTATGGCTACACCTTC.

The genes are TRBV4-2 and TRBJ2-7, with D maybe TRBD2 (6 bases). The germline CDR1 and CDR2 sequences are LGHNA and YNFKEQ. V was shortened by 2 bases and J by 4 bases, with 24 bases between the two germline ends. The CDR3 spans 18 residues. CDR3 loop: CASSQSLAAEGWKYEQYF. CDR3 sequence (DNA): TGTGCCAGCAGCCAAAGTCTTGCCGCGGAGGGCTGGAAATACGAGCAGTACTTC.

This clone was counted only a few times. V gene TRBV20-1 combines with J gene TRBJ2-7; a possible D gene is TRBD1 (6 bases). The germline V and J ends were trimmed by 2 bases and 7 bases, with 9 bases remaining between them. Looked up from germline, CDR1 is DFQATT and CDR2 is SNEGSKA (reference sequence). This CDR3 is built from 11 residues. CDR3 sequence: CSARITGEQYF. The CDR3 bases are TGCAGTGCTAGAATAACAGGGGAGCAGTACTTC.

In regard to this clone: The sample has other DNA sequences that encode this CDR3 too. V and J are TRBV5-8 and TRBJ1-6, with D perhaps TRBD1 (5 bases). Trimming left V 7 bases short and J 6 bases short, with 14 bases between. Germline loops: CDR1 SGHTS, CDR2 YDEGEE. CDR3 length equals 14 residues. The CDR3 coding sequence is TGTGCCAGCCTTACCGGGACCTCTAATTCACCCCTCCACTTT. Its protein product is CASLTGTSNSPLHF.

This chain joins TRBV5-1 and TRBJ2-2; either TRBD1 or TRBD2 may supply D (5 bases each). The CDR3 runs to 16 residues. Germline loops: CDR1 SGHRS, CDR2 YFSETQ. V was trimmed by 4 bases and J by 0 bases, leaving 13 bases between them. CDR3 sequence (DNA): TGCGCCAGCAGCGTATCGGGGACCTCGAACACCGGGGAGCTGTTTTTT. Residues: CASSVSGTSNTGELFF.

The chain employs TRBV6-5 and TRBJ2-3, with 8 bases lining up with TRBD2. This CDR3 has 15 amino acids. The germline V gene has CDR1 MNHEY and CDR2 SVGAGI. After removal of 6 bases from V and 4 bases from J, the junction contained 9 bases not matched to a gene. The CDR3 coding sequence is TGTGCCAGCAGGGCCAGTCGGGGGGGTCCAGATACGCAGTATTTT. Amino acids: CASRASRGGPDTQYF.

As DNA, the CDR3 is TGTGCCAGCTCATCCAACATGGATCTGGCCAAAAACATTCAGTACTTC. As protein: CASSSNMDLAKNIQYF. The chain joins TRBV18 to TRBJ2-4; D unresolved. Per germline, CDR1 KGHSH and CDR2 LQKENI. The CDR3 spans 16 residues. Trimming pared 5 bases from V and 1 base from J, leaving 15 bases between. The full variable domain, completed using reference TRBV18 and TRBJ2-4, is NAGVMQNPRHLVRRRGQEARLRCSPMKGHSHVYWYRQLPEEGLKFMVYLQKENIIDESGMPKERFSAEFPKEGPSILRIQQVVRGDSAAYFCASSSNMDLAKNIQYFGAGTRLSVL.

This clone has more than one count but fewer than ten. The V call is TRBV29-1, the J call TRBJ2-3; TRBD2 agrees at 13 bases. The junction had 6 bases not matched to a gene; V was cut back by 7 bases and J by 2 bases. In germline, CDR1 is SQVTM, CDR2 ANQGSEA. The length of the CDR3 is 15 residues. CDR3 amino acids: CSAPTSGGFTDTQYF. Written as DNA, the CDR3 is TGCAGCGCACCGACTAGCGGGGGGTTCACAGATACGCAGTATTTT.

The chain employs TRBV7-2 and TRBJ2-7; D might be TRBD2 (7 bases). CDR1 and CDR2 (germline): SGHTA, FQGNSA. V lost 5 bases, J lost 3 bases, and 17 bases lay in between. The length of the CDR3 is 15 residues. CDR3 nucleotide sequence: TGTGCCAGCAGCCCCCGAAGAGGGGGGGGCTACGAGCAGTACTTC. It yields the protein CASSPRRGGGYEQYF.

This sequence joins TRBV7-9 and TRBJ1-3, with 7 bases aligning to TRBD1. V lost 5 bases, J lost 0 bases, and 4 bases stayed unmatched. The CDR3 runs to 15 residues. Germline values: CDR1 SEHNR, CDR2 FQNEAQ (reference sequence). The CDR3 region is CASSIGTVSGNTIYF. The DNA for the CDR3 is TGTGCCAGCAGCATAGGGACAGTCTCTGGAAACACCATATATTTT.

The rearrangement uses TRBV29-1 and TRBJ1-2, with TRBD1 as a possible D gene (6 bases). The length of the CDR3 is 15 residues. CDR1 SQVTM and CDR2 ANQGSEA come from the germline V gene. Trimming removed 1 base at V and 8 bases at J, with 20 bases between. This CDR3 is CSVEGDGGDTRGYTF. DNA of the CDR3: TGCAGCGTTGAAGGAGACGGTGGGGACACGCGGGGCTACACCTTC. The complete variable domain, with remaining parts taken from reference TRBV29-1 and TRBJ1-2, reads SAVISQKPSRDICQRGTSLTIQCQVDSQVTMMFWYRQQPGQSLTLIATANQGSEATYESGFVIDKFPISRPNLTFSTLTVSNMSPEDSSIYLCSVEGDGGDTRGYTFGSGTRLTVV.